The 2 T cell receptor beta chains in this list originate from one sample, sequenced in a study of T cell repertoires in cytomegalovirus infection. The antigens these receptors bind are not known. One entry per CDR3 protein, called by TCRdb with MiXCR from the reads. The sample holds about 900,000 distinct CDR3 sequences, approximately 31% seen once. Sequencing was performed on cultured CD8+ T cells from PBMCs, taken from culture after CMV antigen stimulation. All receptors come from a human donor in good health (CMV status not recorded). Some clones in this sample may be carry-over from other donors' samples.

The chain employs TRBV19 and TRBJ2-3, with a possible D match to TRBD1 (6 bases). V gave up 6 bases and J gave up 2 bases, with 15 bases separating them. The germline V gene encodes CDR1 LNHDA and CDR2 SQIVND (reference sequence). The CDR3 consists of 15 residues. The CDR3 DNA reads TGTGCCAGTAGAACCGCCGGGACAATCACAGATACGCAGTATTTT. As protein: CASRTAGTITDTQYF.

This clonotype was observed a few times. The genes are TRBV14 and TRBJ2-1, with TRBD2 matching 9 bases. The CDR3 is made up of 16 amino acids. With V trimmed by 1 base and J by 8 bases, 9 bases remained unmatched. Germline assignment: CDR1 SGHDN and CDR2 FVKESK. CDR3 coding DNA: TGTGCCAGCAGCCAAGGTTCTAGCGGGGTATTGGATGAGCAGTTCTTC. Translating gives CASSQGSSGVLDEQFF. The variable domain in full, completed from reference TRBV14 and TRBJ2-1, reads EAGVTQFPSHSVIEKGQTVTLRCDPISGHDNLYWYRRVMGKEIKFLLHFVKESKQDESGMPNNRFLAERTGGTYSTLKVQPAELEDSGVYFCASSQGSSGVLDEQFFGPGTRLTVL.